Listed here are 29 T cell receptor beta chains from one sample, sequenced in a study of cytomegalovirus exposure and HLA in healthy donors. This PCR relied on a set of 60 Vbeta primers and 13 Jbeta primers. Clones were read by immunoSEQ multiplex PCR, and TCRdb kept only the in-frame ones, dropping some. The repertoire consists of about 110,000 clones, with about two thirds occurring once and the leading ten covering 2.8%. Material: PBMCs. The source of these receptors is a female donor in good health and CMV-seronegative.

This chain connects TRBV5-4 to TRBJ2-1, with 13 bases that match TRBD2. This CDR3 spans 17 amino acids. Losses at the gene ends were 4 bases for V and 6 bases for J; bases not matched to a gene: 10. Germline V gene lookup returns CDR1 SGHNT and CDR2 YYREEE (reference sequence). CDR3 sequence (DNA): TGTGCCAGCAGCGCGGGAGTCAGGACTAGCGGGAGCAATGAGCAGTTCTTC. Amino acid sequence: CASSAGVRTSGSNEQFF.

CDR3 loop: CASSTGLAGGPRNEQFF. The CDR3 bases are TGTGCCAGCAGTACCGGACTAGCGGGAGGGCCGCGGAATGAGCAGTTCTTC. This chain links TRBV27 with TRBJ2-1; 15 positions agree with TRBD2. The CDR3 contains 17 residues. The J segment lost 7 bases and the V segment lost 5 bases, leaving 9 bases of the junction unmatched. From germline, CDR1 is MNHEY and CDR2 SMNVEV (reference sequence).

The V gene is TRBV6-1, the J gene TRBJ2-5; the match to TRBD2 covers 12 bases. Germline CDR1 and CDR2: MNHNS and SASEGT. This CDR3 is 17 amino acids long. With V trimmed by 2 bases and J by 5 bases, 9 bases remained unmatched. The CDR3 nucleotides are TGTGCCAGCAGTGAATGGCTAGCGGGAGGGAGGGGGGAGACCCAGTACTTC. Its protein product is CASSEWLAGGRGETQYF.

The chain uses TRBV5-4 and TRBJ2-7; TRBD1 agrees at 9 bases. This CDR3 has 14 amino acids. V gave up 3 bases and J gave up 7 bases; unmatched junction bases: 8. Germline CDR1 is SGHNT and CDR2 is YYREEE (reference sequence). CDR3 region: CASSSGQGRWEQYF. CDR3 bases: TGTGCCAGCAGCTCCGGACAGGGGAGGTGGGAGCAGTACTTC.

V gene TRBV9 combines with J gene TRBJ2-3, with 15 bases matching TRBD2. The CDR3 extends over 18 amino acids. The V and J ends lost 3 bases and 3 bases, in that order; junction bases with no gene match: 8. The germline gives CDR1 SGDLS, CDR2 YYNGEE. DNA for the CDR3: TGTGCCAGCAGCGCCGGACTAGCGGGAGGGTGGTTAACAGATACGCAGTATTTT. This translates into CASSAGLAGGWLTDTQYF.

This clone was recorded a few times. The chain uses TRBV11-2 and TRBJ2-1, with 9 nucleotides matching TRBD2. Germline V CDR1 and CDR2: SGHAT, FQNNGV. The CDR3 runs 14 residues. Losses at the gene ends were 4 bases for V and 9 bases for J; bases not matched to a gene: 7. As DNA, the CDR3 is TGTGCCAGCAGCTCCCTAGCGGGATGGGGTGAGCAGTTCTTC. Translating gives CASSSLAGWGEQFF.

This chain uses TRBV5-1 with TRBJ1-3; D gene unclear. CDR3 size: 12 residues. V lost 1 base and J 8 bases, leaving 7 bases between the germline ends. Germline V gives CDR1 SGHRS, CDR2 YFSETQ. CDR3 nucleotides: TGCGCCAGCAGCTTGTGGGGAGACACCATATATTTT. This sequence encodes CASSLWGDTIYF. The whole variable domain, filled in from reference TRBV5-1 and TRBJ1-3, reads KAGVTQTPRYLIKTRGQQVTLSCSPISGHRSVSWYQQTPGQGLQFLFEYFSETQRNKGNFPGRFSGRQFSNSRSEMNVSTLELGDSALYLCASSLWGDTIYFGEGSWLTVV.

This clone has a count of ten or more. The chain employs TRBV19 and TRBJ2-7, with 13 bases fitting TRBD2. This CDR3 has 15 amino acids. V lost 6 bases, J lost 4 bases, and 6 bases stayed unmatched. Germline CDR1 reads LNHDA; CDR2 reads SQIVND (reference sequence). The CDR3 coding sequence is TGTGCCAGTAGCCCCGCGGGACTAGCGGGGTACGAGCAGTACTTC. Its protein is CASSPAGLAGYEQYF. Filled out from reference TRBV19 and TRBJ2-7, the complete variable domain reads DGGITQSPKYLFRKEGQNVTLSCEQNLNHDAMYWYRQDPGQGLRLIYYSQIVNDFQKGDIAEGYSVSREKKESFPLTVTSAQKNPTAFYLCASSPAGLAGYEQYFGPGTRLTVT.

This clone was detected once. CDR3 nucleotide sequence: TGCGCCAGCAGCCCTGAGACAGGGAGGACTGAAGCTTTCTTT. Amino acid sequence: CASSPETGRTEAFF. This sequence joins TRBV4-1 and TRBJ1-1; TRBD1 aligns across 7 bases. The CDR3 sequence is 14 residues long. V lost 4 bases to trimming and J lost 5 bases; unmatched junction nucleotides: 7. Germline CDR1 MGHRA, CDR2 YSYEKL.

CDR3 in amino acids: CASSLASGGRGVGEQYF. The DNA for the CDR3 is TGTGCCAGCAGCTTAGCGTCGGGCGGGAGAGGAGTGGGCGAGCAGTACTTC. J is TRBJ2-5 and V is TRBV7-6, with 7 bases identical to TRBD2. The end of the DNA aligns better with TRBJ2-7, so the J call may be wrong. The V gene's germline CDR1 is SGHVS and CDR2 FNYEAQ. The CDR3 covers 17 residues.

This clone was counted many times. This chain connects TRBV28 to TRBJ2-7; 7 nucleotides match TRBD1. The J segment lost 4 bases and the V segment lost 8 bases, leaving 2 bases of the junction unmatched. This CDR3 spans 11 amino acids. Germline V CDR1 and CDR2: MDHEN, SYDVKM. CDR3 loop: CASGDRYEQYF. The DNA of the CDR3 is TGTGCCAGCGGGGACAGATACGAGCAGTACTTC.

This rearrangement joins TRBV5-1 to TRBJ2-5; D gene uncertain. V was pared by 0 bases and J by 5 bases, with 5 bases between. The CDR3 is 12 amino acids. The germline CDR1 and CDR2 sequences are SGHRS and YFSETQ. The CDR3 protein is CASSLAMETQYF. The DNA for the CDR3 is TGCGCCAGCAGCTTGGCCATGGAGACCCAGTACTTC.

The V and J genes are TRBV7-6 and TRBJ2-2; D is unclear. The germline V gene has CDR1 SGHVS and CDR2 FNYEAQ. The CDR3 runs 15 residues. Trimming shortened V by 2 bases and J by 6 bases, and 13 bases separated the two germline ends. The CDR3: CASSLSLTRAGELFF. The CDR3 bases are TGTGCCAGCAGCTTATCCCTCACTCGGGCCGGGGAGCTGTTTTTT.

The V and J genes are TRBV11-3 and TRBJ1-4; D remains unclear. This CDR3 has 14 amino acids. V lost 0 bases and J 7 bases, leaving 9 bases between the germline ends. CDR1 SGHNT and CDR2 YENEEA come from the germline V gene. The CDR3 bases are TGTGCCAGCAGCTTAGAAATGGGGAGTGAAAAACTGTTTTTT. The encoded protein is CASSLEMGSEKLFF. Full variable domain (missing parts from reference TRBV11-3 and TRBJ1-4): EAGVVQSPRYKIIEKKQPVAFWCNPISGHNTLYWYLQNLGQGPELLIRYENEEAVDDSQLPKDRFSAERLKGVDSTLKIQPAELGDSAVYLCASSLEMGSEKLFFGSGTQLSVL.

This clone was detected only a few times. Here the CDR3 reads CASEGLAFNEQFF. The CDR3 coding sequence is TGTGCCAGCGAGGGACTAGCGTTCAATGAGCAGTTCTTC. The J gene is TRBJ2-1, the V gene TRBV7-9, with TRBD2 matching 10 bases. CDR3 length: 13 residues. Germline loops: CDR1 SEHNR, CDR2 FQNEAQ (reference sequence). V lost 8 bases to trimming and J lost 6 bases; unmatched junction nucleotides: 4.

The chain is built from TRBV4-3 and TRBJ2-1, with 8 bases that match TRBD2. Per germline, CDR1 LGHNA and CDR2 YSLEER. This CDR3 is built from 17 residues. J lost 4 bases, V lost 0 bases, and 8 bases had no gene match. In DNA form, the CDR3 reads TGCGCCAGCAGCCAAGATCTCGAGGGACTAGGATACAATGAGCAGTTCTTC. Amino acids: CASSQDLEGLGYNEQFF.

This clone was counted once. CDR3 sequence (DNA): TGTGCCAGCAGTAGACAGGGCCCTATGAACACTGAAGCTTTCTTT. Protein product: CASSRQGPMNTEAFF. This sequence joins TRBV13 and TRBJ1-1, with 7 bases matching TRBD1. Germline lookup yields CDR1 PRHDT and CDR2 FYEKMQ (reference sequence). The CDR3 covers 15 residues. V trimming: 6 bases; J trimming: 0 bases; junction bases outside the gene matches: 7. The full variable domain, in which reference TRBV13 and TRBJ1-1 provide the parts outside the CDR3, is AAGVIQSPRHLIKEKRETATLKCYPIPRHDTVYWYQQGPGQDPQFLISFYEKMQSDKGSIPDRFSAQQFSDYHSELNMSSLELGDSALYFCASSRQGPMNTEAFFGQGTRLTVV.

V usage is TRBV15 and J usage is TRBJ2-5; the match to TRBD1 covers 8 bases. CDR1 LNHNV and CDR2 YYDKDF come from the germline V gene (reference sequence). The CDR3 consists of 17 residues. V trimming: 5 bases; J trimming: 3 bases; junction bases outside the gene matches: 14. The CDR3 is CATSGNHYQGAEETQYF. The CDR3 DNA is TGTGCCACCAGCGGGAACCATTATCAGGGGGCAGAAGAGACCCAGTACTTC.

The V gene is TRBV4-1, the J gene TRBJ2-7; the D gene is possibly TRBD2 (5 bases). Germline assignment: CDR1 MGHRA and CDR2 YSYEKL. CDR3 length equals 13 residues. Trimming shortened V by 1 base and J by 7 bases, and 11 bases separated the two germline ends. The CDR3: CASSQVMDSEQYF. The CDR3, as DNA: TGCGCCAGCAGCCAAGTGATGGACTCGGAGCAGTACTTC.

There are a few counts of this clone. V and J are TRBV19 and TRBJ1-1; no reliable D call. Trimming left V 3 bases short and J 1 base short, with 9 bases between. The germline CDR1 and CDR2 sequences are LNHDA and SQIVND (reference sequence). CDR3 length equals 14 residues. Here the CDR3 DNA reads TGTGCCAGTAGTATCGCCCTAGGGAACACTGAAGCTTTCTTT. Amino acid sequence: CASSIALGNTEAFF.

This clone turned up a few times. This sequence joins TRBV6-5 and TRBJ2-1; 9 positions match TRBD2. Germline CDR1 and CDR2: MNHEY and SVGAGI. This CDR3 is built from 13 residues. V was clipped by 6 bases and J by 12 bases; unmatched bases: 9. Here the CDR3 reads CASSRGSGRRQFF. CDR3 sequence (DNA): TGTGCCAGCAGCCGGGGAAGCGGGAGGCGGCAGTTCTTC.

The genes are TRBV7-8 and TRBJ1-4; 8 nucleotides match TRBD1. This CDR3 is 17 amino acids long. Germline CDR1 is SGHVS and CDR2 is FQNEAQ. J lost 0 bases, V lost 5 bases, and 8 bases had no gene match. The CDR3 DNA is TGTGCCAGCAGCCCACAGGACAGGGTTCCAACTAATGAAAAACTGTTTTTT. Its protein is CASSPQDRVPTNEKLFF.

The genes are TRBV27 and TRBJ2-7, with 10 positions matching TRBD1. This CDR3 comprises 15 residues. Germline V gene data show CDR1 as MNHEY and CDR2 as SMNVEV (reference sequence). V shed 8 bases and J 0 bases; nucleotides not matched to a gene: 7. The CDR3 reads CASGEDRGISYEQYF. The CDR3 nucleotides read TGTGCCAGCGGGGAGGACAGGGGGATCTCCTACGAGCAGTACTTC.

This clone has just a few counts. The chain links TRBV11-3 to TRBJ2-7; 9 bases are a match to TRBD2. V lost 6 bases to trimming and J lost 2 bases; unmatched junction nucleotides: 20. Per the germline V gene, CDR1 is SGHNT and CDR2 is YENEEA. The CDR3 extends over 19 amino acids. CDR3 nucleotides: TGTGCCAGCAGTAGAACGGGACAGTGGGGACTAGCTGACACCTACGAGCAGTACTTC. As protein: CASSRTGQWGLADTYEQYF. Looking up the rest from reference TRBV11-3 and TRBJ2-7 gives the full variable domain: EAGVVQSPRYKIIEKKQPVAFWCNPISGHNTLYWYLQNLGQGPELLIRYENEEAVDDSQLPKDRFSAERLKGVDSTLKIQPAELGDSAVYLCASSRTGQWGLADTYEQYFGPGTRLTVT.

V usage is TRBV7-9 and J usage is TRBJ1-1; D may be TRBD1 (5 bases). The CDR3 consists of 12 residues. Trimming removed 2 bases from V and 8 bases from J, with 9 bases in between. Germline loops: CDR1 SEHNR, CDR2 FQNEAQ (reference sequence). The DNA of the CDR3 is TGTGCCAGCAGCTTATTGAGACAGGAAGCTTTCTTT. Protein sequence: CASSLLRQEAFF.

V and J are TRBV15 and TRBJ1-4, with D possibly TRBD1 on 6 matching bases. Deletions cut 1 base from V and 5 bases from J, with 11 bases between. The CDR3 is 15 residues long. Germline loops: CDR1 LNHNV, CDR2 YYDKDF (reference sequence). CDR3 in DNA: TGTGCCACCAGCAGAGTCCAGGGGTCGAATGAAAAACTGTTTTTT. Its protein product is CATSRVQGSNEKLFF.

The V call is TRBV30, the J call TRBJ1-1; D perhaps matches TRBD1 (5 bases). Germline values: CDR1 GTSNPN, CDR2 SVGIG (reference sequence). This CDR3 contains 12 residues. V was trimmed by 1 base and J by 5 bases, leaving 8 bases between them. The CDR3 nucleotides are TGTGCCTGGAGTGCGCAGGGAACTGAAGCTTTCTTT. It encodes CAWSAQGTEAFF.

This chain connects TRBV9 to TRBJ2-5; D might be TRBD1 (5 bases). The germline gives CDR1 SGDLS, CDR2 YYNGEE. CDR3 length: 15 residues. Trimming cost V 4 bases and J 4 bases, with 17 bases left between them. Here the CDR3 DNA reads TGTGCCAGCAGCTTCCGAGTGGGGCAGGGAGAGACCCAGTACTTC. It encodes CASSFRVGQGETQYF.

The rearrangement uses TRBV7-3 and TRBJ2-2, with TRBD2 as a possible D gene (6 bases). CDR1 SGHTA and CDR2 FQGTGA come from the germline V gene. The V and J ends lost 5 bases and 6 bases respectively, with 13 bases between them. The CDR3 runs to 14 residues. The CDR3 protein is CASSPRREAGELFF. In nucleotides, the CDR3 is TGTGCCAGCAGCCCCCGTAGGGAGGCCGGGGAGCTGTTTTTT.